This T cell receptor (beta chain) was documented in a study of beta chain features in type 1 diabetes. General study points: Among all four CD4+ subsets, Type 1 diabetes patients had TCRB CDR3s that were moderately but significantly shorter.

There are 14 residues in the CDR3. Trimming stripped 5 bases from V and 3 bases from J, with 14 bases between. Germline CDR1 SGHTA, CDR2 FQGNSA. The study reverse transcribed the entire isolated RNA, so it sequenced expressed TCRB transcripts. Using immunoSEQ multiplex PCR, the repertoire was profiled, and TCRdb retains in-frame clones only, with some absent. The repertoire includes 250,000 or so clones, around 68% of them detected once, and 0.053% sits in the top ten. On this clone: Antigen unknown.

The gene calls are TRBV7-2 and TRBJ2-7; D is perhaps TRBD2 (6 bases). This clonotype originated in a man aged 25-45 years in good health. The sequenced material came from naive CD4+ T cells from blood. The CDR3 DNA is TGTGCCAGCAGCGGGCCCGGTAGCGGCTACGAGCAGTACTTC. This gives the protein CASSGPGSGYEQYF.